Shown below are 22 T cell receptor beta chains from a single sample sequenced in a study of cytomegalovirus exposure and HLA in healthy donors. The PCR made use of 60 Vbeta and 13 Jbeta primers. Repertoires were generated with immunoSEQ multiplex PCR, while TCRdb's copy carries only in-frame clones and drops some. The sample yields under 200,000 clones, 80% to 90% seen once. Sequencing input: PBMCs. These receptors were taken from a woman in her 30s in good health and CMV-seronegative.

The CDR3 region has the DNA TGTGCCAGTAGTAGGCCTAGCGGTACCTACAATGAGCAGTTCTTC. Its translation is CASSRPSGTYNEQFF. V usage is TRBV19 and J usage is TRBJ2-1, with TRBD2 matching 7 bases. The CDR3 consists of 15 residues. The J segment lost 2 bases and the V segment lost 4 bases, leaving 5 bases of the junction unmatched. The germline V gene encodes CDR1 LNHDA and CDR2 SQIVND (reference sequence).

This chain uses TRBV10-3 with TRBJ2-7, with D hard to call. With 4 bases removed from V and 0 bases from J, the gap between germline ends came to 10 bases. Germline V gene lookup returns CDR1 ENHRY and CDR2 SYGVKD. The CDR3 spans 14 residues. The CDR3 bases are TGTGCCATCAGTGTGGCGGCAAGCTCCTACGAGCAGTACTTC. This sequence encodes CAISVAASSYEQYF.

The V gene is TRBV5-1, the J gene TRBJ2-1; D might be TRBD2 (6 bases). Per the germline V gene, CDR1 is SGHRS and CDR2 is YFSETQ. Trimming stripped 5 bases from V and 6 bases from J, with 15 bases between. The CDR3 runs 14 residues. CDR3 nucleotide sequence: TGCGCCAGCAGTCTCTGGGGGGAGTCCAATGAGCAGTTCTTC. This encodes CASSLWGESNEQFF.

This sequence joins TRBV11-2 and TRBJ2-3; TRBD2 agrees at 8 bases. The CDR3 contains 16 residues. Per the germline V gene, CDR1 is SGHAT and CDR2 is FQNNGV. Trimming removed 5 bases from V and 6 bases from J; junction bases left unmatched: 13. The CDR3 sequence: CASSSWAGGIMDTQYF. CDR3 DNA sequence: TGTGCCAGCAGCAGTTGGGCGGGAGGCATAATGGATACGCAGTATTTT.

The CDR3 sequence: CASSLFGLEGPDTQYF. The CDR3 DNA reads as TGTGCCAGCAGCTTATTCGGACTAGAGGGGCCGGATACGCAGTATTTT. The chain couples TRBV7-6 to TRBJ2-3; 7 bases line up with TRBD2. The CDR3 runs to 16 residues. V dropped 2 bases and J dropped 6; count of bases not matched to a gene: 11. The germline V gene encodes CDR1 SGHVS and CDR2 FNYEAQ.

The V and J genes are TRBV18 and TRBJ2-2; D is possibly TRBD1 (6 bases). V was shortened by 2 bases and J by 3 bases, with 10 bases between the two germline ends. CDR1 and CDR2 from the germline V gene are KGHSH and LQKENI. The CDR3 covers 15 residues. CDR3 protein: CASSPTQGDTGELFF. The CDR3 DNA is TGTGCCAGCTCACCAACACAGGGAGACACCGGGGAGCTGTTTTTT.

The gene calls are TRBV5-4 and TRBJ2-3; weak D call: TRBD1 (5 bases). The V gene's germline CDR1 is SGHNT and CDR2 YYREEE (reference sequence). This CDR3 is built from 14 residues. V dropped 2 bases and J dropped 5 bases, with 12 bases sitting between them. The CDR3 here is CASSLGQGIDTQYF. The CDR3 DNA follows: TGTGCCAGCAGCTTAGGCCAGGGAATAGATACGCAGTATTTT.

V usage is TRBV5-6 and J usage is TRBJ1-2, with D unclear. V was trimmed by 4 bases and J by 8 bases, leaving 12 bases between them. The germline V gene encodes CDR1 SGHDT and CDR2 YYEEEE. This CDR3 comprises 12 residues. CDR3 DNA sequence: TGTGCCAGCAGCCGCCCAGCGGGCGGCTACACCTTC. This encodes CASSRPAGGYTF.

This clone was seen a single time. The chain couples TRBV7-9 to TRBJ1-1, with 7 bases aligning to TRBD1. Germline-derived CDR1 and CDR2 are SEHNR and FQNEAQ (reference sequence). CDR3 length: 15 amino acids. V gave up 3 bases and J gave up 0 bases; unmatched junction bases: 4. The DNA for the CDR3 is TGTGCCAGCAGCTTGAATCAGGGGGTGAACACTGAAGCTTTCTTT. Translating it yields CASSLNQGVNTEAFF.

This clone was counted only a few times. V is TRBV5-4 and J is TRBJ2-7, with 9 bases fitting TRBD2. The CDR3 sequence is 16 residues long. V trimming: 4 bases; J trimming: 3 bases; junction bases outside the gene matches: 11. Germline CDR1 and CDR2: SGHNT and YYREEE (reference sequence). The CDR3 sequence: CASSPIGGGASYEQYF. CDR3 sequence (DNA): TGTGCCAGCAGCCCAATCGGCGGGGGGGCAAGCTACGAGCAGTACTTC.

The chain couples TRBV5-4 to TRBJ2-1, with a weak D call TRBD1 (6 bases). Trimming pared 4 bases from V and 7 bases from J, leaving 15 bases between. The CDR3 totals 14 residues. From germline, CDR1 is SGHNT and CDR2 YYREEE (reference sequence). This CDR3 is CASSGQKGTNEQFF. The CDR3 coding sequence is TGTGCCAGCAGCGGACAGAAGGGCACTAATGAGCAGTTCTTC.

The chain carries TRBV27 and TRBJ2-1; 9 bases line up with TRBD2. The CDR3 runs to 16 residues. Germline lookup yields CDR1 MNHEY and CDR2 SMNVEV (reference sequence). J lost 3 bases, V lost 6 bases, and 9 bases had no gene match. The CDR3 sequence: CASSLEGLADYNEQFF. In DNA, the CDR3 is TGTGCCAGCAGCCTAGAGGGACTAGCAGACTACAATGAGCAGTTCTTC.

The chain couples TRBV4-1 to TRBJ1-4, with 10 bases identical to TRBD1. The CDR3 is 18 amino acids. Germline V CDR1 and CDR2: MGHRA, YSYEKL. Trimming cost V 2 bases and J 3 bases; bases outside gene matches: 9. The CDR3 region is CASSQRTGGFWSNEKLFF. The CDR3 nucleotides read TGCGCCAGCAGCCAAAGGACAGGGGGGTTCTGGTCTAATGAAAAACTGTTTTTT.

This chain joins TRBV18 and TRBJ1-2; 10 nucleotides agree with TRBD1. The V segment lost 0 bases and the J segment 2 bases; nucleotides outside the gene matches: 0. Per the germline V gene, CDR1 is KGHSH and CDR2 is LQKENI. This CDR3 contains 15 residues. CDR3 coding DNA: TGTGCCAGCTCACCACCGGACAGGGGGAACTATGGCTACACCTTC. Translating gives CASSPPDRGNYGYTF.

This clone showed up just a few times. The chain has TRBV9 and TRBJ2-7; 8 positions agree with TRBD2. This CDR3 region has 16 residues. V lost 3 bases to trimming and J lost 1 base; unmatched junction nucleotides: 9. The V gene's germline CDR1 is SGDLS and CDR2 YYNGEE. CDR3 DNA sequence: TGTGCCAGCAGCGCTCGGAGCGGGAGTATGTCCTACGAGCAGTACTTC. Its protein is CASSARSGSMSYEQYF. The full variable domain, completed using reference TRBV9 and TRBJ2-7, is DSGVTQTPKHLITATGQRVTLRCSPRSGDLSVYWYQQSLDQGLQFLIQYYNGEERAKGNILERFSAQQFPDLHSELNLSSLELGDSALYFCASSARSGSMSYEQYFGPGTRLTVT.

V usage is TRBV6-4 and J usage is TRBJ1-2; D is perhaps TRBD1 (5 bases). Trimming took 0 bases from V and 7 from J, leaving 18 bases between them. The CDR3 length is 16 residues. Per the germline V gene, CDR1 is MRHNA and CDR2 is SNTAGT. The CDR3 sequence is CASSDSSDSSFLGYTF. The CDR3 DNA is TGTGCCAGCAGTGACTCGAGTGACAGCTCCTTTCTTGGCTACACCTTC.

The chain carries TRBV10-3 and TRBJ1-5; 10 nucleotides align to TRBD1. This CDR3 is 15 amino acids long. The V gene's germline CDR1 is ENHRY and CDR2 SYGVKD. V lost 6 bases to trimming and J lost 5 bases; unmatched junction nucleotides: 7. The CDR3 sequence: CAISSRDRGDQPQHF. In DNA, the CDR3 is TGTGCCATCAGCTCCCGGGACAGGGGCGATCAGCCCCAGCATTTT.

V is TRBV4-1 and J is TRBJ2-3; D might be TRBD2 (5 bases). The CDR3 is made up of 16 amino acids. Trimming shortened V by 2 bases and J by 2 bases, and 14 bases separated the two germline ends. Germline V gives CDR1 MGHRA, CDR2 YSYEKL. The CDR3 region has the DNA TGCGCCAGCAGCCAACCCCCGGGGTGGAACACAGATACGCAGTATTTT. It encodes CASSQPPGWNTDTQYF.

V is TRBV7-9 and J is TRBJ2-2; perhaps TRBD2 as D (7 bases). Germline V gives CDR1 SEHNR, CDR2 FQNEAQ (reference sequence). This CDR3 has 16 residues. V shed 5 bases and J shed 5 bases, with 18 bases lying between them. The CDR3 loop is CASSPFSGGGTGELFF. CDR3 nucleotides: TGTGCCAGCAGCCCATTTTCGGGGGGCGGTACCGGGGAGCTGTTTTTT.

The chain uses TRBV7-9 and TRBJ1-1; D unresolved. The CDR3 extends over 13 amino acids. Germline V gene data show CDR1 as SEHNR and CDR2 as FQNEAQ (reference sequence). V was trimmed by 5 bases and J by 2 bases, leaving 9 bases between them. CDR3 bases: TGTGCCAGCAGCCCACAGAGTAACACTGAAGCTTTCTTT. Translation: CASSPQSNTEAFF. The entire variable domain, with the rest obtained from reference TRBV7-9 and TRBJ1-1, is as follows: DTGVSQNPRHKITKRGQNVTFRCDPISEHNRLYWYRQTLGQGPEFLTYFQNEAQLEKSRLLSDRFSAERPKGSFSTLEIQRTEQGDSAMYLCASSPQSNTEAFFGQGTRLTVV.

As for this clone: At one boundary the junction diverges from the germline segment, which might be a read error. The chain links TRBV7-3 to TRBJ1-2; 7 bases are a match to TRBD1. The CDR3 is 15 residues long. The germline V gene encodes CDR1 SGHTA and CDR2 FQGTGA. The CDR3, as DNA: TGTGCCAGCAGCCCGACGGGACAGAAATTTGTCCCCCCAAGCTTC. It specifies CASSPTGQKFVPPSF.

This clone is a singleton in its sample. V is TRBV5-1 and J is TRBJ2-2, with 9 bases aligning to TRBD2. Germline CDR1 and CDR2: SGHRS and YFSETQ. The CDR3 runs to 16 residues. The J segment lost 5 bases and the V segment lost 0 bases, leaving 5 bases of the junction unmatched. The chain's CDR3 is CASSLAAGGHTGELFF. DNA for the CDR3: TGCGCCAGCAGCTTGGCCGCGGGGGGGCATACCGGGGAGCTGTTTTTT.